A selection of T cell receptor beta chains follows, all from one sample in a study of CD8+ T cells in alopecia areata. Assay: immunoSEQ multiplex PCR; the TCRdb copy retains only in-frame clones and omits some. The sample contains 150,000 to 200,000 clones, 58% of which appear only once. The input for sequencing was CD4+ T cells sorted from blood, taken at approximately week 60, from a patient treated with tofacitinib. Source of these receptors: a human donor with alopecia areata. Both conserved end residues are part of each CDR3. The order of the fields is J gene, D gene, clone size, V gene, CDR3 DNA, CDR3 protein. The D gene is left open where the match is weak. Rows give clone size only sometimes, using once, few, many, or a class for an expanded clone.

>TRBJ2-1|.|.|TRBV30
TGTGCCTGGGGGACACCATACAATGAGCAGTTCTTC
CAWGTPYNEQFF
>TRBJ2-2|.|.|TRBV7-3
TGTGCCAGCAGCTTAACGGATGGGGAGCTGTTTTTT
CASSLTDGELFF
>TRBJ2-1|TRBD1|.|TRBV27
TGTGCCAGCAGTCGGACAGGGGGGTACAATGAGCAGTTCTTC
CASSRTGGYNEQFF
>TRBJ2-6|.|.|TRBV29-1
TGCAGCGTCAGCAAGGGGGGTCCTGGGGCCAACGTCCTGACTTTC
CSVSKGGPGANVLTF
>TRBJ1-1|.|.|TRBV29-1
TGCAGCGTTGAAGTGGTGATGAACACTGAAGCTTTCTTT
CSVEVVMNTEAFF
>TRBJ2-3|TRBD2|.|TRBV7-8
TGTGCCAGCAGCTTATTGACTAGCGGGGGCACAGATACGCAGTATTTT
CASSLLTSGGTDTQYF
>TRBJ1-4|.|.|TRBV25-1
TGTGCCAGCAGTGGCGGAATTAATGAAAAACTGTTTTTT
CASSGGINEKLFF
>TRBJ2-2|.|few|TRBV6-5
TGTGCCAGTAAGACCGAGTCCCACACCGGGGAGCTGTTTTTT
CASKTESHTGELFF
>TRBJ1-2|.|few|TRBV5-6
TGTGCCAGCAGTTATCTTACGGAGGGAACTCGCGGCTACACCTTC
CASSYLTEGTRGYTF
>TRBJ2-3|.|once|TRBV28
TGTGCCAGCAGCCCCTCCACAGATACGCAGTATTTT
CASSPSTDTQYF
>TRBJ2-3|.|.|TRBV29-1
TGCAGCGGGGAGGTCACAGATACGCAGTATTTT
CSGEVTDTQYF
>TRBJ1-1|TRBD1|.|TRBV15
TGTGCCACCAGCAGAGGTGGGACAGGGAACACTGAAGCTTTCTTT
CATSRGGTGNTEAFF
>TRBJ2-7|TRBD1|few|TRBV25-1
TGTGCCAGCAGTGAGGCAGGGGGCTACGAGCAGTACTTC
CASSEAGGYEQYF
>TRBJ2-5|.|.|TRBV9
TGTGCCAGCAGCGTAGCGGGTTGGGGGAAAGAGACCCAGTACTTC
CASSVAGWGKETQYF
>TRBJ1-1|.|.|TRBV29-1
TGCAGCGTCTTACAACGGGGGTCAGAAGCTTTCTTT
CSVLQRGSEAFF